Listed here are 28 T cell receptor beta chains from one sample, sequenced in a study of blood T cell repertoires in COVID-19. Assay used: immunoSEQ multiplex PCR; TCRdb lists only in-frame clones, some missing. The sample gives roughly 34,000 clones, 80% of which show up once; approximately 14% is in the top ten. The source material was peripheral blood. The receptor set was obtained from a woman in her 70s with acute or convalescent COVID-19.

J is TRBJ2-1 and V is TRBV13; a possible D gene is TRBD2 (6 bases). This CDR3 has 17 amino acids. Trimming pared 5 bases from V and 2 bases from J, leaving 19 bases between. CDR1 is PRHDT and CDR2 is FYEKMQ in the germline V gene (reference sequence). The CDR3, as DNA: TGTGCCAGCAGCGTTCTTAAGGACGGCGGGACCTACAATGAGCAGTTCTTC. Residues: CASSVLKDGGTYNEQFF.

The J gene is TRBJ1-3, the V gene TRBV6-6, with no clear D. The germline V gene has CDR1 MNHNY and CDR2 SVGAGI (reference sequence). The CDR3 is made up of 15 amino acids. V lost 5 bases to trimming and J lost 3 bases, with 14 bases between them. The CDR3: CASSPRGVGGNTIYF. CDR3 nucleotide sequence: TGTGCCAGCAGTCCCCGCGGAGTGGGTGGAAACACCATATATTTT.

In its sample, this clone was seen a few times. V usage is TRBV14 and J usage is TRBJ1-2; a weak D match, TRBD1 (5 bases). This CDR3 spans 17 amino acids. Germline loops: CDR1 SGHDN, CDR2 FVKESK. Trimming left V 0 bases short and J 6 bases short, with 20 bases between. For the CDR3, the DNA is TGTGCCAGCAGCCAAGAGGATTCCAGGGTAAAAGTGAATGGCTACACCTTC. Translating gives CASSQEDSRVKVNGYTF.

The gene calls are TRBV5-5 and TRBJ1-2; possibly TRBD1 for D (6 bases). Trimming took off 2 bases at V and 4 bases at J, with 12 bases between the two ends. Looked up from germline, CDR1 is SGHKS and CDR2 is YYEKEE (reference sequence). CDR3 length: 14 amino acids. DNA of the CDR3: TGTGCCAGCAGCTTAGGGGGGGCGCCCTATGGCTACACCTTC. As protein: CASSLGGAPYGYTF.

The rearrangement links TRBV28 to TRBJ1-1; possibly TRBD1 for D (5 bases). Germline CDR1 MDHEN, CDR2 SYDVKM. Deletions cut 2 bases from V and 9 bases from J, with 19 bases between. This CDR3 region has 15 residues. CDR3 protein: CASSLRGSGTRKAFF. The CDR3, as DNA: TGTGCCAGCAGTTTAAGGGGTTCAGGAACGAGAAAAGCTTTCTTT.

The rearrangement links TRBV19 to TRBJ2-4; the match to TRBD1 covers 10 bases. CDR1 is LNHDA, CDR2 SQIVND, per germline (reference sequence). The CDR3 contains 18 residues. After removal of 1 base from V and 0 bases from J, the junction contained 6 bases not matched to a gene. The CDR3 sequence: CASSIGTGGEVAKNIQYF. CDR3 nucleotides: TGTGCCAGTAGTATAGGGACAGGGGGGGAGGTAGCCAAAAACATTCAGTACTTC. The full variable domain, with the rest looked up from reference TRBV19 and TRBJ2-4, is DGGITQSPKYLFRKEGQNVTLSCEQNLNHDAMYWYRQDPGQGLRLIYYSQIVNDFQKGDIAEGYSVSREKKESFPLTVTSAQKNPTAFYLCASSIGTGGEVAKNIQYFGAGTRLSVL.

The rearrangement links TRBV10-3 to TRBJ2-3; 7 nucleotides align to TRBD1. The CDR3 covers 15 residues. Losses at the gene ends were 1 base for V and 6 bases for J; bases not matched to a gene: 7. Germline CDR1 reads ENHRY; CDR2 reads SYGVKD. In nucleotides, the CDR3 is TGTGCCATCAGTGAGTTGACAGGGTTCGCGGATACGCAGTATTTT. It translates to CAISELTGFADTQYF.

The chain links TRBV19 to TRBJ2-2; 9 positions agree with TRBD1. J lost 5 bases, V lost 6 bases, and 4 bases had no gene match. Germline V gene data show CDR1 as LNHDA and CDR2 as SQIVND (reference sequence). The CDR3 length is 14 residues. This CDR3 reads CASRGTGITGELFF. The DNA for the CDR3 is TGTGCCAGTAGGGGGACAGGGATTACCGGGGAGCTGTTTTTT.

The chain links TRBV5-1 to TRBJ2-5; 7 bases are a match to TRBD2. Germline-derived CDR1 and CDR2 are SGHRS and YFSETQ. This CDR3 is built from 14 residues. V dropped 4 bases and J dropped 1; count of bases not matched to a gene: 4. The CDR3 DNA reads TGCGCCAGCAGCCGGACTAGTTTCCAAGAGACCCAGTACTTC. This gives the protein CASSRTSFQETQYF. Drawing the rest from reference TRBV5-1 and TRBJ2-5, the complete variable domain is KAGVTQTPRYLIKTRGQQVTLSCSPISGHRSVSWYQQTPGQGLQFLFEYFSETQRNKGNFPGRFSGRQFSNSRSEMNVSTLELGDSALYLCASSRTSFQETQYFGPGTRLLVL.

The V and J genes are TRBV10-3 and TRBJ2-1; perhaps TRBD1 as D (6 bases). Trimming took 4 bases from V and 4 from J, leaving 14 bases between them. The germline CDR1 and CDR2 sequences are ENHRY and SYGVKD. CDR3 size: 15 residues. CDR3 loop: CAISVGGEIYNEQFF. Here the CDR3 DNA reads TGTGCCATCAGTGTTGGGGGCGAGATATACAATGAGCAGTTCTTC.

This chain joins TRBV10-3 and TRBJ2-1, with a possible D match to TRBD1 (6 bases). Per the germline V gene, CDR1 is ENHRY and CDR2 is SYGVKD. Trimming took 4 bases from V and 0 from J, leaving 10 bases between them. This CDR3 contains 15 residues. The DNA of the CDR3 is TGTGCCATCAGTGCTAGGGGGAACTCCTACAATGAGCAGTTCTTC. Translated: CAISARGNSYNEQFF.

Only a few counts were recorded for this clone. CDR3 DNA: TGTGCCAGCAGCTTGAGGGCTAGCGGGAGGGAGCACAATGAGCAGTTCTTC. Protein sequence: CASSLRASGREHNEQFF. The V and J genes are TRBV7-9 and TRBJ2-1; the match to TRBD2 covers 12 bases. The CDR3 has 17 residues. Germline assignment: CDR1 SEHNR and CDR2 FQNEAQ (reference sequence). The V and J ends lost 3 bases and 5 bases, in that order; junction bases with no gene match: 8.

The chain uses TRBV5-1 and TRBJ1-5; weak D call: TRBD1 (6 bases). V lost 1 base, J lost 5 bases, and 13 bases lay in between. Germline V gene sequence: CDR1 SGHRS, CDR2 YFSETQ. This CDR3 is 15 amino acids long. CDR3 sequence: CASSLSGGPDQPQHF. The CDR3 nucleotides read TGCGCCAGCAGCTTGTCGGGGGGGCCGGATCAGCCCCAGCATTTT.

The chain uses TRBV6-5 and TRBJ1-3; 8 bases match TRBD1. The CDR3 extends over 13 amino acids. Germline CDR1 reads MNHEY; CDR2 reads SVGAGI. Trimming took 6 bases from V and 4 from J; bases not matched to a gene: 2. CDR3 DNA sequence: TGTGCCAGCAGACAGGGGGGAGGAAACACCATATATTTT. Translation: CASRQGGGNTIYF.

This clone was detected only once. The chain has TRBV7-2 and TRBJ1-5, with D perhaps TRBD1 (5 bases). Trimming removed 1 base at V and 0 bases at J, with 13 bases between. The CDR3 has 17 amino acids. Germline assignment: CDR1 SGHTA and CDR2 FQGNSA. CDR3 coding DNA: TGTGCCAGCAGCTTAGACCCGGGGGGGTATAGCAATCAGCCCCAGCATTTT. Encoded protein: CASSLDPGGYSNQPQHF.

V is TRBV7-9 and J is TRBJ2-1; the D is unclear. CDR1 is SEHNR and CDR2 is FQNEAQ in the germline V gene (reference sequence). The CDR3 has 14 residues. V dropped 3 bases and J dropped 4 bases, with 10 bases sitting between them. For the CDR3, the DNA is TGTGCCAGCAGCTTTGCGGTTTCTTACAATGAGCAGTTCTTC. It is translated as CASSFAVSYNEQFF.

This clone was seen a single time. CDR3 amino acids: CATSNPLAGGRTDTQYF. DNA of the CDR3: TGTGCCACCAGCAATCCCCTAGCGGGAGGTCGCACAGATACGCAGTATTTT. This rearrangement joins TRBV15 to TRBJ2-3, with 11 bases lining up with TRBD2. J lost 1 base, V lost 4 bases, and 7 bases had no gene match. Germline V CDR1 and CDR2: LNHNV, YYDKDF (reference sequence). CDR3 size: 17 residues. Supplemented by reference TRBV15 and TRBJ2-3, the full variable domain reads DAMVIQNPRYQVTQFGKPVTLSCSQTLNHNVMYWYQQKSSQAPKLLFHYYDKDFNNEADTPDNFQSRRPNTSFCFLDIRSPGLGDTAMYLCATSNPLAGGRTDTQYFGPGTRLTVL.

This clone was observed a handful of times. This rearrangement joins TRBV4-1 to TRBJ1-2; D is unclear. This CDR3 has 14 residues. From germline, CDR1 is MGHRA and CDR2 YSYEKL. V was trimmed by 0 bases and J by 5 bases, leaving 10 bases between them. CDR3 nucleotides: TGCGCCAGCAGCCAAGATCTTCTTGTTTATGGCTACACCTTC. It codes for CASSQDLLVYGYTF.

CDR3 in amino acids: CSALGRQGAIDTQYF. Written as DNA, the CDR3 is TGCAGCGCTCTCGGTAGGCAGGGGGCAATAGATACGCAGTATTTT. The rearrangement joins TRBV29-1 to TRBJ2-3; 8 bases agree with TRBD1. The CDR3 covers 15 residues. Germline CDR1 reads SQVTM; CDR2 reads ANQGSEA. V was pared by 7 bases and J by 5 bases, with 14 bases of the junction left unmatched.

J is TRBJ2-1 and V is TRBV28; no clear D gene. CDR3 size: 14 residues. Trimming shortened V by 4 bases and J by 5 bases, and 12 bases separated the two germline ends. Germline V lookup: CDR1 MDHEN, CDR2 SYDVKM. Here the CDR3 reads CASSSRDDHNEQFF. CDR3 in DNA: TGTGCCAGCAGTTCTAGAGATGATCACAATGAGCAGTTCTTC.

This clone came up many times. V is TRBV5-5 and J is TRBJ2-1, with 9 bases aligning to TRBD2. Per germline, CDR1 SGHKS and CDR2 YYEKEE (reference sequence). The CDR3 consists of 20 residues. J gave up 2 bases and V 3 bases, and 18 bases lay outside the gene matches. The CDR3 nucleotides are TGTGCCAGCAGCTCAAGTCTACTAGCGGGTTTACCCTTTACCTACAATGAGCAGTTCTTC. Protein: CASSSSLLAGLPFTYNEQFF.

This chain joins TRBV7-6 and TRBJ2-1, with 8 bases matching TRBD1. This CDR3 spans 18 amino acids. V trimming: 5 bases; J trimming: 2 bases; junction bases outside the gene matches: 14. Germline lookup yields CDR1 SGHVS and CDR2 FNYEAQ. The CDR3 loop reads CASSDRWPGTGAYNEQFF. The CDR3 DNA is TGTGCCAGCAGCGACCGTTGGCCCGGGACAGGAGCCTACAATGAGCAGTTCTTC.

The rearrangement links TRBV11-3 to TRBJ1-1; D is ambiguous. This CDR3 is built from 13 residues. Trimming left V 0 bases short and J 3 bases short, with 5 bases between. Per the germline V gene, CDR1 is SGHNT and CDR2 is YENEEA. CDR3 loop: CASSLEAHTEAFF. CDR3 DNA: TGTGCCAGCAGCTTAGAAGCGCACACTGAAGCTTTCTTT.

This chain connects TRBV19 to TRBJ1-3, with a tentative D call TRBD1 (6 bases). The CDR3 runs to 16 residues. Germline lookup yields CDR1 LNHDA and CDR2 SQIVND (reference sequence). Trimming stripped 7 bases from V and 2 bases from J, with 18 bases between. In nucleotides, the CDR3 is TGTGCCAGTAATCAACCTGCGACAGGCACTGGAAACACCATATATTTT. The encoded protein is CASNQPATGTGNTIYF.

V gene TRBV18 combines with J gene TRBJ2-7; perhaps TRBD1 as D (5 bases). Germline V CDR1 and CDR2: KGHSH, LQKENI. Trimming took off 5 bases at V and 4 bases at J, with 18 bases between the two ends. This CDR3 contains 15 residues. Written as DNA, the CDR3 is TGTGCCAGCTCAATCAGGGTCACTGGAACTTACGAGCAGTACTTC. This gives the protein CASSIRVTGTYEQYF.

For the CDR3, the DNA is TGTGCCAGCAGTTCACTGGGGACAGGGGGCCACGAGCAGTACTTC. As protein: CASSSLGTGGHEQYF. The chain joins TRBV27 to TRBJ2-7; 12 bases are shared with TRBD1. Germline lookup yields CDR1 MNHEY and CDR2 SMNVEV (reference sequence). V dropped 4 bases and J dropped 5; count of bases not matched to a gene: 6. The CDR3 totals 15 residues.

The chain uses TRBV6-5 and TRBJ2-5; 8 positions agree with TRBD2. The CDR3 sequence is 13 residues long. Germline-derived CDR1 and CDR2 are MNHEY and SVGAGI. V lost 9 bases and J lost 1; bases outside the gene matches: 4. The CDR3 sequence: CASNLAGQETQYF. In nucleotides, the CDR3 is TGTGCCAGTAACCTAGCGGGCCAAGAGACCCAGTACTTC.

This clone has more than one count but fewer than ten. The chain joins TRBV3-1 (or the pseudogene TRBV3-2) to TRBJ1-2, with D possibly TRBD1 on 5 matching bases. This CDR3 region has 12 residues. Trimming took 6 bases from V and 8 from J, leaving 13 bases between them. Per germline, CDR1 LGHDT and CDR2 YNNKEL (reference sequence). CDR3 amino acids: CASSGGEVGYTF. The CDR3 nucleotides are TGTGCCAGCAGTGGGGGGGAAGTAGGCTACACCTTC.